This entry lists 7 T cell receptor beta chains sequenced from one sample in a study of blood T cell repertoires in COVID-19. TCRdb's table, derived via immunoSEQ multiplex PCR, lists solely in-frame clones and lacks some. This table holds 85,000 to 110,000 clones, 84% found once. Sample: peripheral blood. The receptor source for this set is a human donor in a cohort sampled during active or convalescent COVID-19.

The chain is built from TRBV30 and TRBJ1-5, with a tentative D call TRBD1 (5 bases). The V and J ends lost 0 bases and 0 bases respectively, with 9 bases between them. Germline values: CDR1 GTSNPN, CDR2 SVGIG (reference sequence). There are 15 residues in the CDR3. The CDR3 reads CAWSVGVYSNQPQHF. DNA of the CDR3: TGTGCCTGGAGTGTAGGGGTATATAGCAATCAGCCCCAGCATTTT. The variable domain in full, with the rest retrieved from reference TRBV30 and TRBJ1-5, is SQTIHQWPATLVQPVGSPLSLECTVEGTSNPNLYWYRQAAGRGLQLLFYSVGIGQISSEVPQNLSASRPQDRQFILSSKKLLLSDSGFYLCAWSVGVYSNQPQHFGDGTRLSIL.

The chain is built from TRBV4-1 and TRBJ1-1, with a weak D call TRBD1 (6 bases). Germline loops: CDR1 MGHRA, CDR2 YSYEKL. The CDR3 loop spans 15 amino acids. Trimming took 4 bases from V and 4 from J, leaving 16 bases between them. CDR3 region: CASSPPDRFSTEAFF. CDR3 bases: TGCGCCAGCAGCCCCCCGGACAGATTCAGCACTGAAGCTTTCTTT.

The CDR3 coding sequence is TGTGCCAGCAGCCAAGATCAGAACGACTATGGCTACACCTTC. The encoded protein is CASSQDQNDYGYTF. The J gene is TRBJ1-2, the V gene TRBV3-1 (or the pseudogene TRBV3-2); D not resolved. Deletions cut 0 bases from V and 3 bases from J, with 8 bases between. The germline CDR1 and CDR2 sequences are LGHDT and YNNKEL (reference sequence). CDR3 length equals 14 residues.

The chain couples TRBV28 to TRBJ1-1; no definite D call. V was clipped by 6 bases and J by 7 bases, with 21 bases between them. The CDR3 length is 15 residues. From germline, CDR1 is MDHEN and CDR2 SYDVKM. CDR3 residues: CASSIPGSSRGEAFF. CDR3 nucleotide sequence: TGTGCCAGCAGCATCCCCGGTTCCTCGAGAGGTGAAGCTTTCTTT.

This clone was found once. This chain links TRBV20-1 with TRBJ1-5; no clear D. V was clipped by 3 bases and J by 0 bases, with 12 bases between them. There are 15 residues in the CDR3. The germline V gene encodes CDR1 DFQATT and CDR2 SNEGSKA (reference sequence). The CDR3 spells CSASAGEYSNQPQHF. The CDR3 bases are TGCAGTGCTAGTGCCGGGGAGTATAGCAATCAGCCCCAGCATTTT.

J is TRBJ1-2 and V is TRBV24-1, with 7 positions matching TRBD1. Germline V gene lookup returns CDR1 KGHDR and CDR2 SFDVKD. With V trimmed by 3 bases and J by 2 bases, 8 bases remained unmatched. CDR3 length: 16 residues. The CDR3 DNA is TGTGCCACCAGTGATGCCAGACAGGGCCCGAACTATGGCTACACCTTC. It translates to CATSDARQGPNYGYTF.

This chain links TRBV6-5 with TRBJ1-2, with D possibly being TRBD1 (6 bases). The CDR3 is 11 amino acids. Germline lookup yields CDR1 MNHEY and CDR2 SVGAGI. V was trimmed by 8 bases and J by 4 bases, leaving 8 bases between them. In DNA form, the CDR3 reads TGTGCCAGCGGGGACACCTATGGCTACACCTTC. This gives the protein CASGDTYGYTF.